Listed here are 24 T cell receptor beta chains from one sample, sequenced in a study of T-cell reconstitution after alpha-beta-depleted transplantation in children. Unique molecular identifiers featured in how the TCRbeta library was prepared. TCRdb re-called the PCR reads with MiXCR, one entry per CDR3 protein. The data show 200,000 to 250,000 distinct CDR3 sequences, roughly a tenth seen once. This material consisted of PBMCs, taken before TCRalphabeta/CD19-depleted stem cell transplant. These receptors were taken from a child less than two years old with acute myeloid leukemia, due to receive a stem cell transplant.

This clonotype appeared many times. The junction and the germline gene differ at one end; a read error may be behind it. This chain connects TRBV5-1 to TRBJ2-1; maybe TRBD2 (5 bases). Germline V lookup: CDR1 SGHRS, CDR2 YFSETQ. The CDR3 is 14 amino acids. As DNA, the CDR3 is TGCGCCAGCAGCTTGGCTAGCTCCCACAATGAGCAGTTCTTC. This sequence encodes CASSLASSHNEQFF.

Ten or more counts support this clonotype. The V and J genes are TRBV29-1 and TRBJ2-2; no clear D gene. V was clipped by 7 bases and J by 5 bases, with 11 bases between them. This CDR3 contains 12 residues. The germline gives CDR1 SQVTM, CDR2 ANQGSEA. Here the CDR3 DNA reads TGCAGCGGGAGCCCAAGGACCGGGGAGCTGTTTTTT. Amino acid sequence: CSGSPRTGELFF.

In this sample, this clonotype turned up many times. V gene TRBV11-2 combines with J gene TRBJ1-6; tentative D call: TRBD1 (5 bases). Germline V gene sequence: CDR1 SGHAT, CDR2 FQNNGV. The CDR3 sequence is 17 residues long. V shed 1 base and J shed 5 bases, with 15 bases lying between them. The DNA of the CDR3 is TGTGCCAGCAGCTTAGTCGCAGGGAGTGGAAATAATTCACCCCTCCACTTT. Protein product: CASSLVAGSGNNSPLHF.

This clonotype was recorded many times. The gene calls are TRBV29-1 and TRBJ2-3; D call uncertain. The CDR3 sequence is 15 residues long. Trimming pared 5 bases from V and 3 bases from J, leaving 18 bases between. Germline V gene lookup returns CDR1 SQVTM and CDR2 ANQGSEA. The CDR3 DNA reads as TGCAGCGTTTTTAGGCAGTCAAGCCAGACAGATACGCAGTATTTT. Translation: CSVFRQSSQTDTQYF.

This clonotype was counted ten times or more. The chain uses TRBV2 and TRBJ2-1; D is undetermined. The CDR3 totals 16 residues. V dropped 2 bases and J dropped 7 bases, with 18 bases sitting between them. Germline V gene lookup returns CDR1 SNHLY and CDR2 FYNNEI. The CDR3 sequence: CASSEYVTTKRNEQFF. CDR3 bases: TGTGCCAGCAGTGAATATGTGACCACCAAGAGGAATGAGCAGTTCTTC.

Regarding this clonotype: A much larger clone differs from this one at a single base, so this may be a read error. V usage is TRBV7-3 and J usage is TRBJ2-1; 9 nucleotides agree with TRBD2. V shed 1 base and J 8 bases; nucleotides not matched to a gene: 6. The CDR3 is made up of 15 amino acids. From germline, CDR1 is SGHTA and CDR2 FQGTGA. The chain's CDR3 is CASSLSGGAIHEQFF. DNA of the CDR3: TGTGCCAGCAGCTTAAGCGGGGGGGCCATCCATGAGCAGTTCTTC.

This clonotype was seen many times. The gene calls are TRBV14 and TRBJ2-1; the match to TRBD2 covers 13 bases. The CDR3 covers 21 residues. The V gene end was trimmed by 0 bases and the J gene end by 2 bases; junction bases not matched to a gene: 13. CDR1 and CDR2 (germline): SGHDN, FVKESK. Written as DNA, the CDR3 is TGTGCCAGCAGCCAAGATAAGTGGACTAGCGGGAGATGGGGCCCCTACAATGAGCAGTTCTTC. Protein sequence: CASSQDKWTSGRWGPYNEQFF.

This clonotype was seen at least ten times. The gene calls are TRBV27 and TRBJ2-5; D ambiguous. The length of the CDR3 is 10 residues. In germline, CDR1 is MNHEY, CDR2 SMNVEV (reference sequence). Trimming took off 5 bases at V and 8 bases at J, with 6 bases between the two ends. The CDR3: CASSPLTQYF. The CDR3 DNA is TGTGCCAGCAGTCCTCTTACCCAGTACTTC.

The chain joins TRBV10-3 to TRBJ2-7, with 9 nucleotides matching TRBD1. Germline V gives CDR1 ENHRY, CDR2 SYGVKD. This CDR3 is 13 amino acids long. The V segment lost 6 bases and the J segment 3 bases; nucleotides outside the gene matches: 3. The CDR3 DNA follows: TGTGCCATCAGCACAGGGGGCAACTACGAGCAGTACTTC. This translates into CAISTGGNYEQYF.

This clonotype was counted many times. The chain combines TRBV12-3 or TRBV12-4 with TRBJ2-1; possibly TRBD2 for D (5 bases). The CDR3 has 15 residues. V dropped 1 base and J dropped 6 bases, with 13 bases sitting between them. For the CDR3, the DNA is TGTGCCAGCAGTTTAGGGAGGATTGGGTTCAATGAGCAGTTCTTC. This gives the protein CASSLGRIGFNEQFF.

This clonotype was found many times. V gene TRBV6-1 combines with J gene TRBJ2-6; the match to TRBD1 covers 7 bases. Germline CDR1 and CDR2: MNHNS and SASEGT. The CDR3 covers 16 residues. Trimming at V came to 7 bases and at J to 0 bases, leaving 6 bases not matched to a gene. Here the CDR3 reads CASTMTGLSGANVLTF. Written as DNA, the CDR3 is TGTGCCAGCACCATGACAGGGCTCTCTGGGGCCAACGTCCTGACTTTC.

The table lists this clonotype with many counts. The rearrangement joins TRBV28 to TRBJ2-7; TRBD2 agrees at 11 bases. Trimming cost V 4 bases and J 6 bases; bases outside gene matches: 11. The CDR3 contains 16 residues. Germline assignment: CDR1 MDHEN and CDR2 SYDVKM. The CDR3 DNA is TGTGCCAGCAGTTCCTCACTAGCGGGAGTCTTTGGCGAGCAGTACTTC. This sequence encodes CASSSSLAGVFGEQYF.

On this clonotype itself: Just one base apart from a much larger clone, this may be a read error. The chain combines TRBV12-3 or TRBV12-4 with TRBJ2-2; D is undetermined. The CDR3 extends over 15 amino acids. CDR3 DNA: TGTGCCAGCAGTTTGCCCCAAGCGAACACCAGGGAGCTGTTTTTT. Protein sequence: CASSLPQANTRELFF.

This clonotype was seen at least ten times. The chain recombines TRBV7-2 with TRBJ1-2; D perhaps matches TRBD1 (6 bases). V was shortened by 5 bases and J by 4 bases, with 14 bases between the two germline ends. The CDR3 extends over 14 amino acids. Germline V gene lookup returns CDR1 SGHTA and CDR2 FQGNSA. In nucleotides, the CDR3 is TGTGCCAGCAGCCTCCAAACAGGGACCTATGGCTACACCTTC. Its protein product is CASSLQTGTYGYTF.

This clonotype appeared many times. The V gene is TRBV11-1, the J gene TRBJ2-1, with 8 bases fitting TRBD1. V trimming: 3 bases; J trimming: 4 bases; junction bases outside the gene matches: 5. CDR1 SGHAT and CDR2 FQDESV come from the germline V gene (reference sequence). The CDR3 consists of 15 residues. The CDR3, as DNA: TGTGCCAGCAGCTTTTGGCACAGGGGGTACAATGAGCAGTTCTTC. It yields the protein CASSFWHRGYNEQFF.

This clonotype showed up many times. The V and J genes are TRBV5-1 and TRBJ1-5; D uncertain. Germline V gene lookup returns CDR1 SGHRS and CDR2 YFSETQ. Trimming cost V 5 bases and J 3 bases, with 15 bases left between them. This CDR3 has 15 amino acids. CDR3 in amino acids: CASRDGPELNQPQHF. Here the CDR3 DNA reads TGCGCCAGCAGAGACGGCCCTGAACTCAATCAGCCCCAGCATTTT.

Worth noting for this clonotype: A much larger clone differs by one base, so this may be a read error. This likely comes from a read error, as the CDR3 has no conserved phenylalanine or tryptophan at its end. J is TRBJ1-1 and V is TRBV3-1; no definite D call. V lost 0 bases to trimming and J lost 1 base, with 9 bases between them. Germline values: CDR1 LGHDT, CDR2 YNNKEL (reference sequence). CDR3 length: 15 amino acids. In nucleotides, the CDR3 is TGTGCCAGCAGCCAAGATCAACCGACGAACACTGAAGCTTTCTCT. As protein: CASSQDQPTNTEAFS.

This clonotype was picked up many times. The chain joins TRBV11-2 to TRBJ2-4; TRBD1 might be the D (6 bases). The germline gives CDR1 SGHAT, CDR2 FQNNGV. The CDR3 runs 15 residues. Trimming stripped 4 bases from V and 2 bases from J, with 12 bases between. The CDR3 sequence: CASSSQGSSKNIQYF. CDR3 nucleotide sequence: TGTGCCAGCAGCTCCCAGGGGAGCTCCAAAAACATTCAGTACTTC.

This clonotype was counted at least ten times. The genes are TRBV20-1 and TRBJ1-2, with D perhaps TRBD1 (5 bases). Trimming took 1 base from V and 2 from J, leaving 14 bases between them. Germline V lookup: CDR1 DFQATT, CDR2 SNEGSKA (reference sequence). The CDR3 runs to 15 residues. The CDR3, as DNA: TGCAGTGCTAGAGTTCCCCGGGACGGCAACTATGGCTACACCTTC. Translating gives CSARVPRDGNYGYTF.

In its sample, this clonotype was seen many times. The V and J genes are TRBV5-1 and TRBJ2-1; D remains ambiguous. CDR3 length: 16 residues. Germline CDR1 reads SGHRS; CDR2 reads YFSETQ. Trimming left V 0 bases short and J 0 bases short, with 10 bases between. CDR3 DNA sequence: TGCGCCAGCAGCTTGGTGCAGCCCTCCTCCTACAATGAGCAGTTCTTC. This codes for CASSLVQPSSYNEQFF. Full variable domain (outside the CDR3, taken from reference TRBV5-1 and TRBJ2-1): KAGVTQTPRYLIKTRGQQVTLSCSPISGHRSVSWYQQTPGQGLQFLFEYFSETQRNKGNFPGRFSGRQFSNSRSEMNVSTLELGDSALYLCASSLVQPSSYNEQFFGPGTRLTVL.

This clonotype was seen at least ten times. The V and J genes are TRBV20-1 and TRBJ2-1, with D unresolved. The CDR3 is 12 amino acids. V was clipped by 3 bases and J by 7 bases, with 10 bases between them. Germline CDR1 is DFQATT and CDR2 is SNEGSKA (reference sequence). The chain's CDR3 is CSASAVGNEQFF. CDR3 nucleotides: TGCAGTGCTAGCGCCGTCGGTAATGAGCAGTTCTTC.

This clonotype was counted only a few times. This sequence joins TRBV7-9 and TRBJ2-3; D perhaps matches TRBD1 (5 bases). This CDR3 is built from 14 residues. Germline CDR1 reads SEHNR; CDR2 reads FQNEAQ (reference sequence). Deletions cut 5 bases from V and 1 base from J, with 10 bases between. The CDR3 DNA reads TGTGCCAGCAGCCTCCCAGGGCGCACAGATACGCAGTATTTT. This sequence encodes CASSLPGRTDTQYF.

This clonotype was found many times. The chain employs TRBV24-1 and TRBJ2-2, with D possibly TRBD1 on 6 matching bases. The CDR3 has 18 residues. CDR1 is KGHDR, CDR2 SFDVKD, per germline. With 1 base removed from V and 1 base from J, the gap between germline ends came to 15 bases. CDR3 region: CATSDFGRGERNTGELFF. CDR3 nucleotides: TGTGCCACCAGTGATTTCGGCAGGGGAGAGAGGAACACCGGGGAGCTGTTTTTT.

Concerning this clonotype: The junction differs from germline at one of its ends, possibly a read error. The chain carries TRBV29-1 and TRBJ1-5; possibly TRBD1 for D (6 bases). The CDR3 loop spans 13 amino acids. Germline V gene sequence: CDR1 SQVTM, CDR2 ANQGSEA. The CDR3 loop is CSVGDTLNQHQHF. DNA of the CDR3: TGCAGCGTTGGGGACACCCTCAATCAGCACCAGCACTTT.